Described below is a single T cell receptor (beta chain) sequence and its context. The clone's antigen remains unknown. No qualities accompany the bases; no much larger clone lies one base away. The immunoSEQ Assay, a bias-controlled multiplex PCR, was used to amplify TCRbeta CDR3 regions from genomic DNA. On the study's bioinformatics: Nucleated cell counts per sample were estimated from amplification of reference gene primers within the assay. Sequence reads were collapsed and filtered to measure the absolute abundance of every unique TCRbeta CDR3 rearrangement. For each sample, productive Simpson clonality was calculated as the square root of Simpson's diversity index over productive rearrangements. TCRdb holds this immuneACCESS table with in-frame rearrangements only. Some clones are missing; in checked studies, unresolved V genes explain under half, and the rest has no known cause. The D gene and trimming were derived from the DNA, and the V and J assignments and clone size from that table. This sample gives nearly 70,000 clones in total; 88% of them show up just once. Together, the top ten hold roughly 6.7% of the sample.

CDR1 SGHDT and CDR2 YYEEEE were looked up in the germline V gene. The V end gives up 2 bases and the J end 6 bases, leaving 2 bases in the junction not matched to a gene. The CDR3 sequence holds 13 residues, the cysteine and phenylalanine included. The retained sequence is limited to the CDR3, 39 bases, with the frame set at the first base. Each collaborating institution followed its own protocols to collect whole blood in K2EDTA tubes. For TCRbeta analysis, collaborators shipped samples in one of three forms: frozen whole blood, isolated PBMCs, or DNA extracted from either of those sample types. This sample is part of a study of blood T cell repertoires in COVID-19 (dated by TCRdb to about 2020). In terms of the full investigation: Collaborator samples came from the United States, Italy and Spain and covered acute and convalescent phases of COVID-19. Nearly every sample came with metadata listing a de-identified subject ID, COVID-19 status, age in years and sex. HLA class I and class II types, where available, came from metadata supplied by the sample provider rather than from assay-based typing. Deeply sampled blood TCRbeta repertoires from subjects exposed to, actively infected with, or recovered from COVID-19 were included in the dataset. The prospective study material was composed of cDNA or gDNA derived from T cells, B-cell-depleted T cells, or PBMCs. A freely available public database, intended as a resource for researchers studying the immune response to SARS-CoV-2, is where the repertoires were released. The samples were drawn from two sources: the first 160 participants of the ongoing ImmuneRACE study, and 950 to 1,500 subjects contributed by 6 global collaborators. Study-wide conclusions, independent of this receptor: Clinical and demographic metadata were provided uncurated, with the amount varying by source and participant.

This sequence was found in a woman between 65 and 79 years old with acute or convalescent COVID-19. Material: peripheral blood. The chain employs TRBV5-6 and TRBJ1-1, with 9 bases matching TRBD1. The DNA reads as follows: TGTGCCAGCAGCTTCCGGGACAGGGCTGAAGCTTTCTTT. Its translation is CASSFRDRAEAFF.